The 25 T cell receptor beta chains below come from one sample, sequenced in a study of blood T cell repertoires in COVID-19. Measured with immunoSEQ multiplex PCR; TCRdb has only the in-frame clones, and not every one. This sample carries under 150,000 clones, around 63% of them seen once, and the ten largest clones take 2% to 2.5%. Sequences were obtained from peripheral blood. The source of these receptors is a woman between 65 and 79 years old with acute or convalescent COVID-19.

This rearrangement joins TRBV21-1 to TRBJ2-5; the table assigns TRBD2, which was not confirmed against the DNA. TRBV21-1 is shown as a pseudogene. This CDR3 has 16 amino acids. This chain's CDR3 is CASRPNGLAGEETQYF. The CDR3 coding sequence is TGTGCCAGCAGGCCAAATGGACTAGCGGGGGAAGAGACCCAGTACTTC.

The sample holds one count of this clone. The gene calls are TRBV7-2 and TRBJ1-2; D is perhaps TRBD1 (5 bases). CDR1 SGHTA and CDR2 FQGNSA come from the germline V gene. Between the trimmed V and J ends, which lost 5 bases and 6 bases, there was a span of 16 bases. The CDR3 sequence is 14 residues long. In DNA form, the CDR3 reads TGTGCCAGCAGCCGCGGGGGGTATTCCCATGGCTACACCTTC. This codes for CASSRGGYSHGYTF.

This clone was picked up a small number of times. CDR3: CSVGQSFYEQYF. The CDR3, as DNA: TGCAGCGTTGGGCAGTCTTTCTACGAGCAGTACTTC. This rearrangement joins TRBV29-1 to TRBJ2-7; D unclear. Germline lookup yields CDR1 SQVTM and CDR2 ANQGSEA. V was cut by 4 bases and J by 3 bases, with 10 bases left in between. The CDR3 has 12 amino acids.

This clone was recorded once. The CDR3 coding sequence is TGTGCCAGCAGCTTAGGTGGGCGGGGACAGGGTAGGAGCAATCAGCCCCAGCATTTT. Its protein product is CASSLGGRGQGRSNQPQHF. This chain links TRBV7-8 with TRBJ1-5; 9 bases align to TRBD1. The CDR3 sequence is 19 residues long. CDR1 SGHVS and CDR2 FQNEAQ come from the germline V gene. V lost 1 base to trimming and J lost 1 base; unmatched junction nucleotides: 11. The whole variable domain, filled in from reference TRBV7-8 and TRBJ1-5, reads GAGVSQSPRYKVAKRGQDVALRCDPISGHVSLFWYQQALGQGPEFLTYFQNEAQLDKSGLPSDRFFAERPEGSVSTLKIQRTQQEDSAVYLCASSLGGRGQGRSNQPQHFGDGTRLSIL.

The chain joins TRBV6-1 to TRBJ1-1, with 10 bases matching TRBD1. V lost 2 bases and J lost 1; bases outside the gene matches: 4. The CDR3 is 16 amino acids. Germline lookup yields CDR1 MNHNS and CDR2 SASEGT. The CDR3 region has the DNA TGTGCCAGCAGTGAAAGGTGGACAGGGGGGAACACTGAAGCTTTCTTT. Protein product: CASSERWTGGNTEAFF.

As to this clone: The sample contains more than one DNA sequence encoding this CDR3. The chain employs TRBV7-2 and TRBJ1-2; 8 positions match TRBD1. With 0 bases clipped from V and 5 bases from J, the junction kept 5 bases outside the gene matches. The CDR3 length is 15 residues. Germline V lookup: CDR1 SGHTA, CDR2 FQGNSA. The CDR3 here is CASSLAGQGGYGYTF. The CDR3 DNA sequence: TGTGCCAGCAGCTTAGCCGGACAGGGAGGATATGGCTACACCTTC.

V usage is TRBV27 and J usage is TRBJ1-3, with D perhaps TRBD1 (5 bases). Trimming left V 6 bases short and J 0 bases short, with 12 bases between. Germline CDR1 reads MNHEY; CDR2 reads SMNVEV (reference sequence). The CDR3 is 15 amino acids. The CDR3: CASSPTDNSGNTIYF. CDR3 sequence (DNA): TGTGCCAGCAGCCCGACAGATAACTCTGGAAACACCATATATTTT.

This chain joins TRBV9 and TRBJ1-2; the D gene is possibly TRBD1 (6 bases). Trimming removed 4 bases at V and 2 bases at J, with 18 bases between. CDR3 length equals 16 residues. Germline V gene lookup returns CDR1 SGDLS and CDR2 YYNGEE. The CDR3 is CASSPGTAGANYGYTF. The CDR3 DNA reads as TGTGCCAGCAGCCCCGGGACGGCAGGGGCCAACTATGGCTACACCTTC.

The rearrangement joins TRBV15 to TRBJ2-5; D gene unclear. The length of the CDR3 is 14 residues. V lost 0 bases and J lost 4, with 9 bases in between. Germline CDR1 LNHNV, CDR2 YYDKDF (reference sequence). The CDR3 region is CATSRDRGVETQYF. CDR3 sequence (DNA): TGTGCCACCAGCAGAGATCGCGGAGTAGAGACCCAGTACTTC.

The chain carries TRBV7-9 and TRBJ1-4, with TRBD1 identical over 8 bases. Germline V gives CDR1 SEHNR, CDR2 FQNEAQ (reference sequence). The CDR3 contains 15 residues. V lost 4 bases to trimming and J lost 8 bases; unmatched junction nucleotides: 9. In DNA form, the CDR3 reads TGTGCCAGCAGCTCCGAAGGGACAGGAGGCGAAAAACTGTTTTTT. Translated: CASSSEGTGGEKLFF.

The chain employs TRBV12-3 or TRBV12-4 and TRBJ2-3, with 7 bases lining up with TRBD2. This CDR3 region has 13 residues. Losses at the gene ends were 6 bases for V and 2 bases for J; bases not matched to a gene: 2. The CDR3 spells CASSRDYTDTQYF. CDR3 DNA: TGTGCCAGCAGCAGGGACTACACAGATACGCAGTATTTT.

This clone was counted only a few times. Here the CDR3 DNA reads TGTGCCAGTAGTAAAGGGCTTGGGGCCAATCAGCCCCAGCATTTT. Residues: CASSKGLGANQPQHF. V is TRBV19 and J is TRBJ1-5, with D perhaps matching TRBD1 (5 bases). The CDR3 length is 15 residues. Germline CDR1 is LNHDA and CDR2 is SQIVND (reference sequence). Trimming shortened V by 4 bases and J by 3 bases, and 13 bases separated the two germline ends. The whole variable domain, remainder taken from reference TRBV19 and TRBJ1-5, is DGGITQSPKYLFRKEGQNVTLSCEQNLNHDAMYWYRQDPGQGLRLIYYSQIVNDFQKGDIAEGYSVSREKKESFPLTVTSAQKNPTAFYLCASSKGLGANQPQHFGDGTRLSIL.

The CDR3 DNA reads as TGTGCCAGCAGCTTAGGCCCAGCCTACGAGCAGTACTTC. This encodes CASSLGPAYEQYF. The rearrangement links TRBV11-2 to TRBJ2-7; D gene ambiguous. The ends were cut back, 1 base at V and 2 bases at J, with 6 bases in the middle. This CDR3 is 13 amino acids long. CDR1 and CDR2 (germline): SGHAT, FQNNGV.

The chain has TRBV24-1 and TRBJ2-1, with D possibly TRBD2 on 5 matching bases. V was shortened by 11 bases and J by 4 bases, with 17 bases between the two germline ends. This CDR3 region has 14 residues. Germline lookup yields CDR1 KGHDR and CDR2 SFDVKD. Here the CDR3 reads CAKTPAASYNEQFF. CDR3 nucleotide sequence: TGTGCCAAAACGCCAGCGGCCTCGTACAATGAGCAGTTCTTC.

This chain links TRBV2 with TRBJ2-2; 7 bases align to TRBD1. From germline, CDR1 is SNHLY and CDR2 FYNNEI. The CDR3 is 15 amino acids. V trimming: 5 bases; J trimming: 3 bases; junction bases outside the gene matches: 6. The CDR3 spells CASSPQGVDTGELFF. CDR3 nucleotide sequence: TGTGCCAGCAGTCCGCAGGGGGTAGACACCGGGGAGCTGTTTTTT. The complete variable domain, with remaining parts taken from reference TRBV2 and TRBJ2-2, reads EPEVTQTPSHQVTQMGQEVILRCVPISNHLYFYWYRQILGQKVEFLVSFYNNEISEKSEIFDDQFSVERPDGSNFTLKIRSTKLEDSAMYFCASSPQGVDTGELFFGEGSRLTVL.

V and J are TRBV27 and TRBJ1-3; 9 bases fit TRBD1. The ends lost 5 bases at V and 4 bases at J; junction bases unmatched: 6. Per germline, CDR1 MNHEY and CDR2 SMNVEV (reference sequence). This CDR3 has 15 residues. Here the CDR3 reads CASSKQGATGNTIYF. CDR3 bases: TGTGCCAGCAGTAAACAGGGGGCAACGGGAAACACCATATATTTT.

This clone has more than one count but fewer than ten. This chain uses TRBV6-4 with TRBJ1-4; 11 positions match TRBD1. CDR3 length: 16 residues. Germline-derived CDR1 and CDR2 are MRHNA and SNTAGT. With V trimmed by 2 bases and J by 6 bases, 5 bases remained unmatched. The CDR3 sequence is CASSDMGDRGDEKLFF. CDR3 DNA: TGTGCCAGCAGTGACATGGGGGACAGGGGGGATGAAAAACTGTTTTTT.

This chain links TRBV3-1 (or the pseudogene TRBV3-2) with TRBJ2-1, with D maybe TRBD2 (5 bases). The CDR3 loop spans 12 amino acids. The V gene lost 4 bases and the J gene lost 9 bases, with 10 bases spanning the gap. Germline V gene sequence: CDR1 LGHDT, CDR2 YNNKEL (reference sequence). The CDR3 DNA follows: TGTGCCAGCAGCCTCGGAGGCACTGAGCAGTTCTTC. Amino acids: CASSLGGTEQFF.

The chain couples TRBV3-1 (or the pseudogene TRBV3-2) to TRBJ2-5; no reliable D call. Trimming took off 0 bases at V and 7 bases at J, with 6 bases between the two ends. The CDR3 runs to 12 residues. Germline V gene data show CDR1 as LGHDT and CDR2 as YNNKEL (reference sequence). CDR3 residues: CASSQESGTQYF. DNA of the CDR3: TGTGCCAGCAGCCAAGAATCGGGGACCCAGTACTTC.

This clone was seen a handful of times. The V gene is TRBV13, the J gene TRBJ2-2, with 14 bases aligning to TRBD2. The CDR3 runs to 17 residues. Germline V lookup: CDR1 PRHDT, CDR2 FYEKMQ (reference sequence). Losses at the gene ends were 6 bases for V and 3 bases for J; bases not matched to a gene: 6. Here the CDR3 reads CASSLPGLAGDTGELFF. The CDR3 bases are TGTGCCAGCAGTCTACCGGGACTAGCGGGAGACACCGGGGAGCTGTTTTTT.

The rearrangement joins TRBV19 to TRBJ2-3; 11 positions match TRBD2. The CDR3 runs to 19 residues. V lost 5 bases, J lost 2 bases, and 15 bases stayed unmatched. The germline gives CDR1 LNHDA, CDR2 SQIVND (reference sequence). CDR3 DNA: TGTGCCAGTAGTTCGGGAGGGTATAGCGGGAGGGCCTTCACAGATACGCAGTATTTT. Translated, it gives CASSSGGYSGRAFTDTQYF.

J is TRBJ1-1 and V is TRBV23-1, with D hard to call. TRBV23-1 is identified as an open reading frame with a role that is uncertain. The CDR3 has 15 amino acids. V lost 0 bases, J lost 7 bases, and 15 bases lay in between. Here the CDR3 DNA reads TGCGCCAGCAGTCAATCCGCAGCGGGCACCTATGAAGCTTTCTTT. Amino acids: CASSQSAAGTYEAFF.

J is TRBJ2-5 and V is TRBV5-6; 11 bases align to TRBD2. The CDR3 is made up of 16 amino acids. Unmatched junction bases numbered 9, after V lost 3 bases and J lost 5 bases. Looked up from germline, CDR1 is SGHDT and CDR2 is YYEEEE. The CDR3 coding sequence is TGTGCCAGCAGCTCCATAGCGGGAGGGCTTGGGGAGACCCAGTACTTC. This encodes CASSSIAGGLGETQYF.

V gene TRBV18 combines with J gene TRBJ2-7, with D possibly being TRBD2 (6 bases). The germline V gene encodes CDR1 KGHSH and CDR2 LQKENI. V lost 6 bases, J lost 6 bases, and 21 bases lay in between. The CDR3 loop spans 15 amino acids. The DNA for the CDR3 is TGTGCCAGCTCCCATGGCGGGACCTCCGGTAGCGAGCAGTACTTC. It translates to CASSHGGTSGSEQYF.

This clone was recorded a few times. The J gene is TRBJ2-7, the V gene TRBV4-2; D is ambiguous. Germline V gives CDR1 LGHNA, CDR2 YNFKEQ. This CDR3 region has 13 residues. V was trimmed by 4 bases and J by 2 bases, leaving 9 bases between them. This CDR3 reads CASSPSQTYEQYF. The DNA for the CDR3 is TGTGCCAGCAGCCCCTCCCAGACCTACGAGCAGTACTTC.